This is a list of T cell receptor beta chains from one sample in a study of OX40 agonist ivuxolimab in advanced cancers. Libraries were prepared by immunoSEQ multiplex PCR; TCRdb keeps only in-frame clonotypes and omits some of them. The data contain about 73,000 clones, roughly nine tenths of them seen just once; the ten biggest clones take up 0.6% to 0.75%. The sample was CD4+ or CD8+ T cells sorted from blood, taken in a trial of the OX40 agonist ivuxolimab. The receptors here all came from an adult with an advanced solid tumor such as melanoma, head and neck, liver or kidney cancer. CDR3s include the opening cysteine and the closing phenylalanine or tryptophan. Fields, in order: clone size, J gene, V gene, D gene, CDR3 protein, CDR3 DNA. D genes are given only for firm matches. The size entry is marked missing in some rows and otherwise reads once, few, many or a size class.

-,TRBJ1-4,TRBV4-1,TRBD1,CASSQSGTGTEKLFF,TGCGCCAGCAGCCAATCCGGGACAGGGACCGAAAAACTGTTTTTT
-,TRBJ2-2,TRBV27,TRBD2,CASRGWTSGTNTGELFF,TGTGCCAGCAGGGGCTGGACTAGCGGGACGAACACCGGGGAGCTGTTTTTT
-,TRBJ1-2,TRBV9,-,CASSPGGGLGDGYTF,TGTGCCAGCAGCCCTGGGGGGGGGCTGGGAGATGGCTACACCTTC
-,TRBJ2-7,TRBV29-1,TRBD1,CSATTGVYEQYF,TGCAGCGCTACGACAGGGGTCTACGAGCAGTACTTC
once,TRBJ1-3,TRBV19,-,CASSTLPDTIYF,TGTGCCAGTAGTACCCTACCGGACACCATATATTTT
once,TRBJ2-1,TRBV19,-,CASSIGGSKYNEQFF,TGTGCCAGTAGTATTGGAGGATCAAAATACAATGAGCAGTTCTTC
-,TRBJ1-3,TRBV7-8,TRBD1,CASSHGQGRNTIYF,TGTGCCAGCAGCCACGGACAGGGCCGAAACACCATATATTTT
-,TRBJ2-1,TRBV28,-,CASSPDRLGRPYNEQFF,TGTGCCAGCAGTCCCGACCGCCTGGGGCGTCCCTACAATGAGCAGTTCTTC
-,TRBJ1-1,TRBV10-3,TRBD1,CAIRSTGGDFVLDTEAFF,TGTGCCATCAGGTCGACAGGGGGCGACTTCGTACTCGACACTGAAGCTTTCTTT
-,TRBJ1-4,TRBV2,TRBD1,CASSGAGGFNEKLFF,TGTGCCAGCAGTGGGGCAGGGGGGTTCAATGAAAAACTGTTTTTT
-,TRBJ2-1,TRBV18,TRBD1,CASSPAGTGDNEQFF,TGTGCCAGCTCACCGGCCGGGACAGGCGACAATGAGCAGTTCTTC
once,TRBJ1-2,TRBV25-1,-,CASRSDRHGYTF,TGTGCCAGCAGGAGCGACCGTCATGGCTACACCTTC
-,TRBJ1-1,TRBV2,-,CASRGTGNTEAFF,TGTGCCAGCAGGGGGACGGGGAACACTGAAGCTTTCTTT
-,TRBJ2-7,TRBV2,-,CASSDYEQYF,TGTGCCAGCAGTGACTACGAGCAGTACTTC
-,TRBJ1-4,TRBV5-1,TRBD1,CASSQNRGNEKLFF,TGCGCCAGCAGTCAAAACAGGGGGAATGAAAAACTGTTTTTT
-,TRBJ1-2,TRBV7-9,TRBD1,CASSLPGGSANYGYTF,TGTGCCAGCAGCTTGCCAGGGGGCTCAGCTAACTATGGCTACACCTTC
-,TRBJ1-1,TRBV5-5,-,CASSLGPGVGAFF,TGTGCCAGCAGCTTGGGACCAGGGGTAGGAGCTTTCTTT
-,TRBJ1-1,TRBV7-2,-,CASSAGANTEAFF,TGTGCCAGCAGTGCCGGGGCGAACACTGAAGCTTTCTTT
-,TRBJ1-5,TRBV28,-,CASSSRYQPQHF,TGTGCCAGCAGTTCAAGATATCAGCCCCAGCATTTT
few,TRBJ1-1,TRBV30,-,CAWSVFGRTEAFF,TGTGCCTGGAGTGTCTTCGGTAGGACTGAAGCTTTCTTT
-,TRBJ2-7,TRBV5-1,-,CASSLDFYEQYF,TGCGCCAGCAGCTTGGACTTCTACGAGCAGTACTTC
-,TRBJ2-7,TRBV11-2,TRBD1,CASSRHRDRAYSYEQYF,TGTGCCAGCAGCCGACACCGGGACAGGGCCTACTCCTACGAGCAGTACTTC